This T cell receptor beta chain was sequenced for a study of T cell responses to AZD1222 COVID-19 vaccine. Broader study findings: Nearly half of unique spike-specific TCRs reportedly avoided B.1.351 and B.1.1.7 mutated regions. Clonal diversity was possibly underestimated, and the donors were mostly white British, with more females.

Notes on this clone: Its cognate antigen is unknown.

Repertoires were generated with immunoSEQ multiplex PCR, while TCRdb's copy carries only in-frame clones and drops some. The table lists 90,000 to 140,000 clones, 85% to 90% of them singletons. Germline CDR1 and CDR2: KGHSH and LQKENI. CDR3 length: 13 amino acids. V shed 6 bases and J shed 3 bases, with 12 bases lying between them. The sequence was obtained from an adult in good health. The rearrangement uses TRBV18 and TRBJ2-7; D may be TRBD2 (5 bases). The sample was peripheral blood, taken on day 0 of AZD1222 vaccination. CDR3 nucleotide sequence: TGTGCCAGCTCCTCCCGGGAAGACTACGAGCAGTACTTC. Translating gives CASSSREDYEQYF.